This TCR beta chain derives from a study of blood T cell repertoires in COVID-19. Study background: Samples representing acute and convalescent COVID-19 were sourced from the United States, Italy and Spain. T cells, B-cell-depleted T cells, or PBMCs supplied cDNA or gDNA.

Assay used: immunoSEQ multiplex PCR; TCRdb lists only in-frame clones, some missing. Found here are about 59,000 clones, 80% to 95% of them singletons; the top ten hold about 15%. The germline V gene has CDR1 SEHNR and CDR2 FQNEAQ (reference sequence). The CDR3 contains 15 residues. V gave up 2 bases and J gave up 3 bases, with 14 bases separating them. This clonotype was obtained from a man at least 80 years old with acute or convalescent COVID-19. Sequenced input: peripheral blood. The chain carries TRBV7-9 and TRBJ2-7; tentative D call: TRBD1 (6 bases). CDR3 region: CASSLLGTRGYEQYF. CDR3 DNA sequence: TGTGCCAGCAGCTTACTCGGGACACGAGGCTACGAGCAGTACTTC.